This T cell receptor beta chain originates from a study of blood T cell repertoires in COVID-19. Study information: Samples came from the United States, Italy and Spain, spanning acute and convalescent COVID-19. In each case, the material was cDNA or gDNA derived from T cells, B-cell-depleted T cells, or PBMCs.

Original methodology: Amplifying reference gene primers gave estimates of nucleated cell counts. The method was immunoSEQ multiplex PCR; TCRdb's version includes in-frame clones alone and lacks a portion of them. The D gene and trimming were derived from the DNA, and the V and J assignments and clone size from that table. The sample contains 250,000 to 350,000 clones, approximately 91% of which appear only once. The material sequenced was peripheral blood. This TCR was sampled from a woman in her twenties or thirties with COVID-19, enrolled during active disease.

This chain's CDR3 is CASWGRDIAGANVLTF. CDR3 sequence (DNA): TGTGCCTCCTGGGGCAGGGATATAGCTGGGGCCAACGTCCTGACTTTC. This chain uses TRBV19 with TRBJ2-6; D is perhaps TRBD1 (5 bases). The V gene's germline CDR1 is LNHDA and CDR2 SQIVND (reference sequence). The ends were cut back, 11 bases at V and 2 bases at J, with 19 bases in the middle. The CDR3 sequence is 16 residues long.